This T cell receptor beta chain derives from a study of blood T cell repertoires in COVID-19. Sequencing used immunoSEQ multiplex PCR; TCRdb keeps in-frame clones, though not all of them. The data contain a few hundred thousand clones, roughly nine tenths of them seen just once; the ten biggest clones take up less than 1.2%. Per the germline V gene, CDR1 is SGHAT and CDR2 is FQNNGV. V was clipped by 1 base and J by 0 bases, with 7 bases between them. This CDR3 has 14 residues. Among Cohort 3 donors, those recovered had two negative PCRs, clearance, or symptom resolution. The chain employs TRBV11-2 and TRBJ2-7; no definite D call. This TCR derives from a man aged 18 to 30 who had recovered from COVID-19. Source material: PBMCs or T cells enriched from blood (not recorded which). The CDR3 coding sequence is TGTGCCAGCAGCTTAGCGGTGAACTCCTACGAGCAGTACTTC. It codes for CASSLAVNSYEQYF.